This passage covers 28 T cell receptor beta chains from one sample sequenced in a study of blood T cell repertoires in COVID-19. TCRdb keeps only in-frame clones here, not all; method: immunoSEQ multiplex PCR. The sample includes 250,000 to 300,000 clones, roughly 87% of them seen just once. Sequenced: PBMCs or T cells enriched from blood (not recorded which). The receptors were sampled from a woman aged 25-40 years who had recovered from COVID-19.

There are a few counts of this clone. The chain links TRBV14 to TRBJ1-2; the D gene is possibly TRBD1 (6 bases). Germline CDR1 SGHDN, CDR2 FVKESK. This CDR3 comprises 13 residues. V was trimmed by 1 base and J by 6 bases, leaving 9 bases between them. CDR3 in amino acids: CASSQGRGDGYTF. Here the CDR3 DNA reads TGTGCCAGCAGCCAAGGCAGGGGAGATGGCTACACCTTC. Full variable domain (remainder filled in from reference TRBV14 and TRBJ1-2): EAGVTQFPSHSVIEKGQTVTLRCDPISGHDNLYWYRRVMGKEIKFLLHFVKESKQDESGMPNNRFLAERTGGTYSTLKVQPAELEDSGVYFCASSQGRGDGYTFGSGTRLTVV.

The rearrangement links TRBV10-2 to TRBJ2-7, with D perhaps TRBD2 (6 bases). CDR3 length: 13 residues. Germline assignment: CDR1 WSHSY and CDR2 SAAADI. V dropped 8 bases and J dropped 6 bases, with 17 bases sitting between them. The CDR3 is CASGASGEGEQYF. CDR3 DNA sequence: TGCGCCAGCGGGGCTTCGGGAGAAGGCGAGCAGTACTTC.

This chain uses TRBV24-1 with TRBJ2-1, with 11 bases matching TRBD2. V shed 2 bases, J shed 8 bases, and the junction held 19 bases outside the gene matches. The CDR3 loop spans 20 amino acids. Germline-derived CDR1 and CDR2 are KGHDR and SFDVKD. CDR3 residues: CATSDYNTSGGSLRGDEQFF. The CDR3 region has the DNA TGTGCCACCAGTGATTACAACACTAGCGGGGGCAGCTTAAGGGGGGATGAGCAGTTCTTC.

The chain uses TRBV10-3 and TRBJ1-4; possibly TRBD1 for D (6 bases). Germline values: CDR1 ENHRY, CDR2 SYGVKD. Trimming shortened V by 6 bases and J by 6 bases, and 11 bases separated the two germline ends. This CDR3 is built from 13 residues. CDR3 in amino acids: CAISTGSYEKLFF. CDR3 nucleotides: TGTGCCATCAGCACAGGGAGCTATGAAAAACTGTTTTTT.

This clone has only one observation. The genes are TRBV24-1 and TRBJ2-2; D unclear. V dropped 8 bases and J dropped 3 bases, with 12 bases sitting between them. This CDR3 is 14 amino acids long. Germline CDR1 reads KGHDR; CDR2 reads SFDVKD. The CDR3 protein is CATKEDGDTGELFF. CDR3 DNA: TGTGCCACCAAGGAAGACGGAGACACCGGGGAGCTGTTTTTT.

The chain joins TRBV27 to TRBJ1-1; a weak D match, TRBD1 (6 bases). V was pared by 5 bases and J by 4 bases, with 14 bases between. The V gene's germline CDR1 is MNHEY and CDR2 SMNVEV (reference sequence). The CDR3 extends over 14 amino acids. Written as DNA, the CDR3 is TGTGCCAGCAGTCCGCATAACAGGGCCACTGAAGCTTTCTTT. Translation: CASSPHNRATEAFF.

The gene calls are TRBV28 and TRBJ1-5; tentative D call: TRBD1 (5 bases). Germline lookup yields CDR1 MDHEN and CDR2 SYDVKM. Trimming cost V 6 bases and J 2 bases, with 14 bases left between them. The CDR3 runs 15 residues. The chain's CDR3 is CASSPVGLGNQPQHF. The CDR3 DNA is TGTGCCAGCAGCCCCGTGGGGCTTGGCAATCAGCCCCAGCATTTT.

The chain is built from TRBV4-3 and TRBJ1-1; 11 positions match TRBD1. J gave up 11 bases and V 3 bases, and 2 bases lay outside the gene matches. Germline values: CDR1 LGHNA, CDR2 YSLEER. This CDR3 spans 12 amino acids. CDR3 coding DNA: TGCGCCAGCAGCCATGGACAGGGGGCGGCTTTCTTT. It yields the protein CASSHGQGAAFF.

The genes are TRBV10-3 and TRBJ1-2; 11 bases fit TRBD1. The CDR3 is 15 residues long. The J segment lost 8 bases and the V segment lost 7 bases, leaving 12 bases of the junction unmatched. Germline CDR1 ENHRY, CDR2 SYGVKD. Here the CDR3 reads CAITDSGTGGQGYTF. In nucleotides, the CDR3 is TGTGCCATCACCGACTCCGGGACAGGGGGTCAAGGCTACACCTTC.

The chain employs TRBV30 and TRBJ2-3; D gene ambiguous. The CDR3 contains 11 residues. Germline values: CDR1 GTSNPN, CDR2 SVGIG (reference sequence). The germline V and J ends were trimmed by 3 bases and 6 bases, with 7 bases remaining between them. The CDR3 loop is CAWSHTDTQYF. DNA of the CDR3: TGTGCCTGGAGCCACACCGATACGCAGTATTTT.

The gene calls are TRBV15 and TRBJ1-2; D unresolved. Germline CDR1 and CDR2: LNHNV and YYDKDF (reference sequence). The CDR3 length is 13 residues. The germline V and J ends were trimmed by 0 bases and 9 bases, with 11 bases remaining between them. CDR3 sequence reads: CATSRDGTSSYTF. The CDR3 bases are TGTGCCACCAGCAGAGATGGCACGTCCAGCTACACCTTC.

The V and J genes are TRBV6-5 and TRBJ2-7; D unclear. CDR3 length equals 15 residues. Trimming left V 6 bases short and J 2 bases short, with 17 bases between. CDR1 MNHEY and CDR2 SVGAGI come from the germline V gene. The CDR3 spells CASSLEARSTYEQYF. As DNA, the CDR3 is TGTGCCAGCAGCCTAGAGGCACGGTCGACCTACGAGCAGTACTTC.

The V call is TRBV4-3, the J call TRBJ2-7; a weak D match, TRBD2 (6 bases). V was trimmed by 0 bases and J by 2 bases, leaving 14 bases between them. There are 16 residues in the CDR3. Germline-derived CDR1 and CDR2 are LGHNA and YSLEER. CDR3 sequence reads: CASSQDRFGSPYEQYF. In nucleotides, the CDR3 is TGCGCCAGCAGCCAAGATCGGTTCGGGAGCCCCTACGAGCAGTACTTC.

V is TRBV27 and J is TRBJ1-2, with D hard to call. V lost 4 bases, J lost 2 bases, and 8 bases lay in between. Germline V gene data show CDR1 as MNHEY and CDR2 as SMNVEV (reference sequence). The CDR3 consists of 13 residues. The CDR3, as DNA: TGTGCCAGCAGTTCCCGGGTCAACTATGGCTACACCTTC. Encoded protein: CASSSRVNYGYTF.

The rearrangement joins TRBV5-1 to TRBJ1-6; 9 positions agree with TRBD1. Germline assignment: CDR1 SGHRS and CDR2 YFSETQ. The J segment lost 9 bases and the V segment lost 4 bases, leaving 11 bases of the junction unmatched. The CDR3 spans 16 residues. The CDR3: CASSHDKGQGSSPLHF. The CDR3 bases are TGCGCCAGCAGCCACGACAAAGGACAGGGGAGTTCACCCCTCCACTTT.

Written as DNA, the CDR3 is TGTGCCAGCAGCGTAGGGGCAGGGGGAGGCAACTATGGCTACACCTTC. Translation gives CASSVGAGGGNYGYTF. The V and J genes are TRBV9 and TRBJ1-2; TRBD1 agrees at 7 bases. The CDR3 contains 16 residues. The germline V gene encodes CDR1 SGDLS and CDR2 YYNGEE. The junction had 7 bases not matched to a gene; V was cut back by 0 bases and J by 2 bases.

The CDR3 DNA sequence: TGTGCCAGCACTTCCGAAGGGGGGGCGGCCAAAGAGACCCAGTACTTC. This sequence encodes CASTSEGGAAKETQYF. The chain employs TRBV13 and TRBJ2-5; possible D gene TRBD2, 7 bases. In germline, CDR1 is PRHDT, CDR2 FYEKMQ (reference sequence). Trimming took off 7 bases at V and 3 bases at J, with 21 bases between the two ends. CDR3 length: 16 residues.

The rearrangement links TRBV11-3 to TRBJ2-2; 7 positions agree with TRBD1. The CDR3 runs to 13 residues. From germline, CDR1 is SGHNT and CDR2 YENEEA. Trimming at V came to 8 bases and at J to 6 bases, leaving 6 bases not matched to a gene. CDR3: CASENRGPGELFF. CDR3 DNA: TGTGCCAGCGAGAACAGGGGACCCGGGGAGCTGTTTTTT.

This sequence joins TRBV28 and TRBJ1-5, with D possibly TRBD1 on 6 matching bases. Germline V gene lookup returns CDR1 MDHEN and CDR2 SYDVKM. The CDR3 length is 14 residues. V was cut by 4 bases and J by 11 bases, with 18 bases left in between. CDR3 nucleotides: TGTGCCAGCAGTTCCCTCAAGTGGGGGCTAGCCCAGCATTTT. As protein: CASSSLKWGLAQHF.

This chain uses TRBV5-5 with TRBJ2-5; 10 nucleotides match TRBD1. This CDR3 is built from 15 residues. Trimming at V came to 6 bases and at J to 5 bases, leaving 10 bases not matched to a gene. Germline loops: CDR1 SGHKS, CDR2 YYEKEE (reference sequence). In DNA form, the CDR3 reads TGTGCCAGCATCGATGGGACAGGGGAGTGGGAGACCCAGTACTTC. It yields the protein CASIDGTGEWETQYF.

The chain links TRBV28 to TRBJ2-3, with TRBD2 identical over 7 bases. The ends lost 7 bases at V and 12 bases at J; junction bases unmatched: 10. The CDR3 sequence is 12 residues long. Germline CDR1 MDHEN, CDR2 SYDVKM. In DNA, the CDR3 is TGTGCCAGCAACTCTGGGGGGGTCAACCAGTATTTT. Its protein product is CASNSGGVNQYF.

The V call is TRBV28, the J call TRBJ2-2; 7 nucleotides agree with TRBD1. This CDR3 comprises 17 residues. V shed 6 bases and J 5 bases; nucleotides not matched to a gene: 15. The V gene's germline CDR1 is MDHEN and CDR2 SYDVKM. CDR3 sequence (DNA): TGTGCCAGCAGCGACAGGGTTGGTGTGGGTAGAACCGGGGAGCTGTTTTTT. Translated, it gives CASSDRVGVGRTGELFF.

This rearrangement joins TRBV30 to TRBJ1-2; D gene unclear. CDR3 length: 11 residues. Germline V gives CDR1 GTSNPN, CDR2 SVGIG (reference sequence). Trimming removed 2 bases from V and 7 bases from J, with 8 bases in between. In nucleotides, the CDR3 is TGTGCCTGGAGTTCGGGGTCTGGCTACACCTTC. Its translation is CAWSSGSGYTF.

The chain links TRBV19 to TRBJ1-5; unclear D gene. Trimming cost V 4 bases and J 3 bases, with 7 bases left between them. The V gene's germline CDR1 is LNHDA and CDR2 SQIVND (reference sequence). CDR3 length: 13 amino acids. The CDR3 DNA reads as TGTGCCAGTAGTAGCGGGATCAATCAGCCCCAGCATTTT. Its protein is CASSSGINQPQHF.

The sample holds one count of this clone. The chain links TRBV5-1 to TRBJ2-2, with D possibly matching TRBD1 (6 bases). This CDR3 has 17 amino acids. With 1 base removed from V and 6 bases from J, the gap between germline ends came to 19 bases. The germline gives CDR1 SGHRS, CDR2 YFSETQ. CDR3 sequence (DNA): TGCGCCAGCAGCTTGTGGGGTAGGACAGCCTTGGCCGGGGAGCTGTTTTTT. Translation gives CASSLWGRTALAGELFF.

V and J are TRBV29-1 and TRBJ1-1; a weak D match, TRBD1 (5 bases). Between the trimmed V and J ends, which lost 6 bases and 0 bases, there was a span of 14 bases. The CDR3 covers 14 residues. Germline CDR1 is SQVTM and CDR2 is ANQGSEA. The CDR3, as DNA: TGCAGCGTCGACGAAACAGGCATGAACACTGAAGCTTTCTTT. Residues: CSVDETGMNTEAFF.

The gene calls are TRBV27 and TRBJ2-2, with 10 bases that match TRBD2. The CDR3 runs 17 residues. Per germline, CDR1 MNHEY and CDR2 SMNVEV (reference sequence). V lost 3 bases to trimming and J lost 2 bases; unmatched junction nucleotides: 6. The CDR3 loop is CASSFPAGGPNTGELFF. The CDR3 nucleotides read TGTGCCAGCAGTTTTCCAGCGGGAGGGCCTAACACCGGGGAGCTGTTTTTT.

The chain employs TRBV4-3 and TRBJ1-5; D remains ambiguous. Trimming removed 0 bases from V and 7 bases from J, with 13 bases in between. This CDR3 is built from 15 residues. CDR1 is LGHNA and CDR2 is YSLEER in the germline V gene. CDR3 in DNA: TGCGCCAGCAGCCAAGATTCCGGAGGGCGACAGCCCCAGCATTTT. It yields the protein CASSQDSGGRQPQHF.